This is a list of T cell receptor beta chains from one sample in a study of cytotoxic CD8 clonotypes in ibrutinib-treated CLL. Method: immunoSEQ multiplex PCR; TCRdb's copy keeps in-frame clones and lacks some. This sample has 200,000 to 250,000 clones, with 60% to 80% found just once. The source material was PBMCs, sampled after 12 months of ibrutinib treatment. Receptor source: a human donor with chronic lymphocytic leukemia. Both conserved end residues are part of each CDR3. D genes are given only for firm matches. Some rows mark clone size as missing; the rest say once, few, many or name a class of expanded clone.

V	size	D	J	CDR3	DNA
TRBV30	.	.	TRBJ1-4	CAWATRNEKLFF	TGTGCCTGGGCGACAAGGAATGAAAAACTGTTTTTT
TRBV11-2	.	TRBD2	TRBJ2-7	CASSSLATIVRYEQYF	TGTGCCAGCAGCTCACTAGCGACCATCGTTAGGTACGAGCAGTACTTC
TRBV5-8	.	.	TRBJ2-3	CASSLPMFGTDTQYF	TGTGCCAGCAGCTTGCCGATGTTCGGCACAGATACGCAGTATTTT
TRBV28	.	.	TRBJ1-1	CASSFRRVSEAFF	TGTGCCAGCAGTTTCCGCAGGGTCTCTGAAGCTTTCTTT
TRBV6-1	.	TRBD1	TRBJ1-3	CASSATGADGNTIYF	TGTGCCAGCAGCGCGACAGGGGCTGACGGAAACACCATATATTTT
TRBV18	.	.	TRBJ2-7	CASSPADSTYYEQYF	TGTGCCAGCTCACCCGCAGACTCGACCTACTACGAGCAGTACTTC
TRBV7-9	.	.	TRBJ1-1	CASSLVLGGEAFF	TGTGCCAGCAGCTTAGTATTAGGGGGTGAAGCTTTCTTT
TRBV7-5	.	.	TRBJ2-2	CVRSPRIAPGELFF	TGTGTCAGAAGCCCTCGGATAGCCCCCGGGGAGCTGTTTTTT
TRBV11-2	.	.	TRBJ2-7	CASSLGSSYEQYF	TGTGCCAGCAGCTTAGGGTCCAGCTACGAGCAGTACTTC
TRBV6-5	.	.	TRBJ1-2	CASSPGHGYTF	TGTGCCAGCAGTCCAGGCCATGGCTACACCTTC
TRBV5-8	few	TRBD1	TRBJ1-5	CASSLEGQARVPQHF	TGTGCCAGCAGCTTGGAGGGACAGGCCAGGGTGCCCCAGCATTTT
TRBV2	few	.	TRBJ1-1	CARFDIEAFF	TGTGCCAGATTTGACATTGAAGCTTTCTTT
TRBV10-1	once	.	TRBJ1-1	CASSESTELNTEAFF	TGCGCCAGCAGTGAGTCGACAGAACTAAACACTGAAGCTTTCTTT
TRBV4-1	.	.	TRBJ2-5	CASSQEGGRSGLQETQYF	TGCGCCAGCAGCCAAGAGGGGGGACGGTCAGGTCTCCAAGAGACCCAGTACTTC
TRBV15	.	TRBD2	TRBJ2-7	CATSSEGRETSGSETPYEQYF	TGTGCCACCAGCAGCGAGGGACGGGAGACTAGCGGGAGTGAAACCCCCTACGAGCAGTACTTC
TRBV5-1	.	.	TRBJ1-1	CASSLTGLTEAFF	TGCGCCAGCAGCTTGACAGGCCTCACTGAAGCTTTCTTT
TRBV6-5	.	.	TRBJ1-1	CASSIDLRRQTEAFF	TGTGCCAGCAGTATCGACCTCAGGCGGCAGACTGAAGCTTTCTTT
TRBV14	once	.	TRBJ2-5	CASSQVPGETQYF	TGTGCCAGCAGCCAAGTACCCGGGGAGACCCAGTACTTC
TRBV5-4	.	.	TRBJ2-7	CASSLVGTAGYEQYF	TGTGCCAGCAGCTTGGTGGGAACGGCGGGTTACGAGCAGTACTTC
TRBV2	.	TRBD2	TRBJ2-1	CASRGTSGHNEQFF	TGTGCCAGCAGGGGGACTAGCGGACACAATGAGCAGTTCTTC
TRBV4-1	few	.	TRBJ1-2	CASSQETGTWGYTF	TGCGCCAGCAGCCAAGAAACAGGGACCTGGGGCTACACCTTC
TRBV6-5	few	TRBD1	TRBJ1-5	CASSYADRGQPQHF	TGTGCCAGCAGTTACGCCGACAGGGGACAGCCCCAGCATTTT
TRBV10-3	.	TRBD2	TRBJ2-7	CATGLAGYEQYF	TGTGCCACTGGACTAGCGGGTTACGAGCAGTACTTC
TRBV6-4	.	TRBD1	TRBJ2-1	CASAPQGDGEQFF	TGTGCCAGCGCACCACAGGGGGACGGTGAGCAGTTCTTC
TRBV6-6	.	TRBD1	TRBJ1-2	CASSYSQRDSYGYTF	TGTGCCAGCAGTTACTCCCAACGGGACAGCTATGGCTACACCTTC
TRBV28	few	.	TRBJ1-2	CASRVDPTGRGRYGYTF	TGTGCCAGCAGGGTAGACCCCACGGGACGGGGGCGTTATGGCTACACCTTC
TRBV4-2	.	.	TRBJ2-2	CASSQVGGVGELFF	TGTGCCAGCAGCCAAGTCGGGGGAGTCGGGGAGCTGTTTTTT